This T cell receptor beta chain was identified during a study of shared clonotypes between healthy human individuals. There are 13 residues in the CDR3. CDR1 and CDR2 (germline): MDHEN, SYDVKM. Deletions cut 6 bases from V and 5 bases from J, with 13 bases between. Assay used: immunoSEQ multiplex PCR; TCRdb lists only in-frame clones, some missing. The sample consists of 650,000 to 700,000 clones, about nine tenths of them appearing once. The V call is TRBV28, the J call TRBJ1-2; TRBD1 is a possible D gene (6 bases). The TCR comes from a man in his late teens or twenties in good health. Some clones in this sample may be carry-over from other donors' samples. Input material: memory CD8+ T cells from PBMCs. Indicated subset: CD45RO+ cells pooled with CCR7-negative TemRA cells. The CDR3: CASRGGWVYGYTF. CDR3 in DNA: TGTGCCAGCAGGGGGGGCTGGGTATATGGCTACACCTTC.